A single sample gave rise to the 19 T cell receptor beta chains below, sequenced in a study of shared clonotypes between healthy human individuals. Clones were sequenced by immunoSEQ multiplex PCR, and TCRdb holds only the in-frame ones, with some missing. The sample records about 520,000 clones, 95% to 97% being singletons. The sequencing input was naive CD4+ T cells sorted from blood. Subset noted: CD45RA+ positively selected. The receptors shown here come from a woman in her 30s in good health.

This clone was recorded once. CDR3 sequence (DNA): TGTGCCAGCAGCCAAGAGGGCAGACCGAACACTGAAGCTTTCTTT. This translates into CASSQEGRPNTEAFF. The chain couples TRBV4-2 to TRBJ1-1; D is uncertain. CDR1 is LGHNA and CDR2 is YNFKEQ in the germline V gene. The CDR3 sequence is 15 residues long. V lost 0 bases and J lost 1, with 9 bases in between.

This rearrangement joins TRBV6-1 to TRBJ2-7; TRBD2 matches at 9 bases. The CDR3 is 14 residues long. V lost 3 bases and J lost 2; bases outside the gene matches: 2. From germline, CDR1 is MNHNS and CDR2 SASEGT. The CDR3 region has the DNA TGTGCCAGCAGTGATGGCGGGAGGGCCTACGAGCAGTACTTC. It translates to CASSDGGRAYEQYF.

V is TRBV10-1 and J is TRBJ2-1, with TRBD2 identical over 11 bases. The V segment lost 4 bases and the J segment 7 bases; nucleotides outside the gene matches: 6. Germline V gene sequence: CDR1 WNHNN, CDR2 SYGVQD (reference sequence). This CDR3 is 15 amino acids long. CDR3 region: CASSGGTSGDNEQFF. The CDR3 DNA reads TGCGCCAGCAGTGGTGGGACTAGCGGAGATAATGAGCAGTTCTTC.

This clone was found once. The chain recombines TRBV6-6 with TRBJ1-5, with D possibly TRBD1 on 5 matching bases. The V gene's germline CDR1 is MNHNY and CDR2 SVGAGI (reference sequence). With 0 bases removed from V and 1 base from J, the gap between germline ends came to 10 bases. The CDR3 loop spans 16 amino acids. This CDR3 is CASSYSVGESNQPQHF. CDR3 bases: TGTGCCAGCAGTTACTCGGTGGGGGAGAGCAATCAGCCCCAGCATTTT.

The rearrangement joins TRBV19 to TRBJ2-7, with TRBD1 matching 7 bases. This CDR3 has 15 residues. CDR1 and CDR2 from the germline V gene are LNHDA and SQIVND (reference sequence). Trimming cost V 4 bases and J 1 base; bases outside gene matches: 7. The CDR3 loop is CASSTRQGMSYEQYF. The CDR3 DNA reads as TGTGCCAGTAGTACTCGACAGGGTATGTCCTACGAGCAGTACTTC.

J is TRBJ1-4 and V is TRBV28; no definite D call. The CDR3 length is 12 residues. Germline CDR1 and CDR2: MDHEN and SYDVKM. V was pared by 8 bases and J by 8 bases, with 12 bases between. CDR3 sequence reads: CASGNLREKLFF. The CDR3 bases are TGTGCCAGCGGGAACCTTAGAGAAAAACTGTTTTTT.

The V and J genes are TRBV9 and TRBJ2-7; 8 positions match TRBD2. Germline CDR1 reads SGDLS; CDR2 reads YYNGEE. This CDR3 has 15 residues. With 6 bases clipped from V and 7 bases from J, the junction kept 15 bases outside the gene matches. This CDR3 reads CASTRGDTTPQEQYF. The CDR3 DNA reads as TGTGCCAGCACGCGGGGGGATACTACACCTCAAGAGCAGTACTTC.

The gene calls are TRBV11-2 and TRBJ1-2; a weak D match, TRBD1 (5 bases). CDR3 size: 17 residues. The germline V and J ends were trimmed by 2 bases and 0 bases, with 16 bases remaining between them. Per germline, CDR1 SGHAT and CDR2 FQNNGV. CDR3 nucleotides: TGTGCCAGCAGCTTACTTCAGACTCGACAGCCTAACTATGGCTACACCTTC. It translates to CASSLLQTRQPNYGYTF.

The chain employs TRBV10-3 and TRBJ2-7, with 10 bases fitting TRBD2. Germline-derived CDR1 and CDR2 are ENHRY and SYGVKD. The CDR3 totals 15 residues. Trimming took 5 bases from V and 3 from J; bases not matched to a gene: 7. The CDR3 nucleotides are TGTGCCATCAGTTTAACTAGCGGGGTTTACTACGAGCAGTACTTC. Residues: CAISLTSGVYYEQYF.

The V call is TRBV10-1, the J call TRBJ2-7, with D tentatively TRBD2 (5 bases). The germline gives CDR1 WNHNN, CDR2 SYGVQD (reference sequence). The length of the CDR3 is 15 residues. The V end was cut by 0 bases, the J end by 5 bases, with 14 bases between. The CDR3 region has the DNA TGCGCCAGCAGTGAGTCCTTCGGAGGCCGCGACGAGCAGTACTTC. Translating it yields CASSESFGGRDEQYF.

CDR3 amino acids: CASSATAYEQYF. DNA for the CDR3: TGTGCCAGCAGTGCTACAGCCTACGAGCAGTACTTC. The chain combines TRBV6-1 with TRBJ2-7; D unresolved. CDR1 is MNHNS, CDR2 SASEGT, per germline. The CDR3 spans 12 residues. V lost 4 bases and J lost 2, with 6 bases in between.

The chain links TRBV15 to TRBJ1-4; maybe TRBD1 (5 bases). Trimming left V 2 bases short and J 1 base short, with 8 bases between. The CDR3 sequence is 15 residues long. Germline V gives CDR1 LNHNV, CDR2 YYDKDF (reference sequence). The CDR3 sequence: CATSRSGRTNEKLFF. CDR3 in DNA: TGTGCCACCAGCAGATCAGGGAGAACTAATGAAAAACTGTTTTTT.

The rearrangement uses TRBV5-1 and TRBJ2-3; D gene unclear. This CDR3 has 13 amino acids. The V gene's germline CDR1 is SGHRS and CDR2 YFSETQ. Trimming stripped 1 base from V and 6 bases from J, with 9 bases between. The CDR3 spells CASSLIGYDTQYF. CDR3 nucleotides: TGCGCCAGCAGCTTGATAGGGTACGATACGCAGTATTTT.

The CDR3 DNA reads as TGTGCCAGCAGCCCCAACTATTTCACAGATACGCAGTATTTT. Translating gives CASSPNYFTDTQYF. The chain links TRBV5-6 to TRBJ2-3, with unresolved D. The CDR3 is made up of 14 amino acids. V gave up 4 bases and J gave up 2 bases, with 11 bases separating them. Germline loops: CDR1 SGHDT, CDR2 YYEEEE.

This chain joins TRBV28 and TRBJ1-5; a possible D gene is TRBD1 (5 bases). The CDR3 loop spans 14 amino acids. The ends were cut back, 6 bases at V and 6 bases at J, with 15 bases in the middle. Looked up from germline, CDR1 is MDHEN and CDR2 is SYDVKM. The CDR3 coding sequence is TGTGCCAGCAGCACCGGGGGGGTACGTCAGCCCCAGCATTTT. Encoded protein: CASSTGGVRQPQHF.

This chain links TRBV5-1 with TRBJ2-1; 8 nucleotides align to TRBD2. Germline CDR1 SGHRS, CDR2 YFSETQ. V lost 2 bases and J lost 7; bases outside the gene matches: 8. This CDR3 contains 15 residues. The chain's CDR3 is CASSLDGRAANEQFF. The CDR3 region has the DNA TGCGCCAGCAGCTTAGACGGGAGGGCCGCTAATGAGCAGTTCTTC.

V and J are TRBV5-1 and TRBJ2-7; 7 bases match TRBD1. This CDR3 is built from 16 residues. The V gene end was trimmed by 4 bases and the J gene end by 0 bases; junction bases not matched to a gene: 10. The germline V gene has CDR1 SGHRS and CDR2 YFSETQ. For the CDR3, the DNA is TGCGCCAGCAGCGTCCAGACAGGGAAGAGCTCCTACGAGCAGTACTTC. Its protein product is CASSVQTGKSSYEQYF.

This clone has only one observation. The chain carries TRBV20-1 and TRBJ2-7, with D maybe TRBD2 (6 bases). The V gene's germline CDR1 is DFQATT and CDR2 SNEGSKA (reference sequence). The CDR3 runs to 11 residues. The ends were cut back, 2 bases at V and 7 bases at J, with 9 bases in the middle. DNA for the CDR3: TGCAGTGCTAGACTCCGGGAGGAGCAGTACTTC. The encoded protein is CSARLREEQYF.

This chain connects TRBV28 to TRBJ2-5, with D tentatively TRBD2 (6 bases). The J call may be mistaken, given a closer DNA end match to TRBJ2-7. CDR3 length: 14 amino acids. Germline V gene sequence: CDR1 MDHEN, CDR2 SYDVKM. CDR3 sequence reads: CASPRGRRSYEQYF. The CDR3 nucleotides are TGTGCCAGCCCTCGGGGGAGGAGGTCCTACGAGCAGTACTTC.